This T cell receptor (beta chain) was recorded in a study of beta chain features in type 1 diabetes. Study-level background: Sorted cells, 90 million to 130 million in number, were examined across all samples.

Findings and caveats of the study: In comparison with healthy donors, patients had naive, central memory and Treg TCRB repertoires that appeared more similar.

V was trimmed by 6 bases and J by 2 bases, leaving 5 bases between them. The CDR3 totals 13 residues. Germline V gene sequence: CDR1 SNHLY, CDR2 FYNNEI. What was sequenced were expressed TCRB transcripts, since all of the isolated RNA had been reverse transcribed. The repertoire was sequenced with immunoSEQ multiplex PCR; TCRdb's copy has only in-frame clones and lacks some. The data show just under 150,000 clones, 8.5% to 12% seen once. Notes on this clone: The antigen remains unidentified.

This receptor was identified in a man between 18 and 29 years old in good health. The sequenced sample was naive CD4+ T cells from blood. The J gene is TRBJ2-6, the V gene TRBV2, with unresolved D. In nucleotides, the CDR3 is TGTGCCAGCAGAGAGGCTGGGGCCAACGTCCTGACTTTC. Its protein product is CASREAGANVLTF.